The next 24 T cell receptor beta chains were all read from a single sample in a study of technical replicates of blood from a few donors (dated by TCRdb to the late 2010s). The method was the immunoSEQ multiplex PCR assay. TCRdb limited this immuneACCESS table to in-frame rearrangements with V and J called. A share of clones is missing; checked studies link under half to unresolved V genes, and the rest is unexplained. Present in this sample are some 96,000 clones, more than 90% of which were seen just once. Jointly, the top ten make up approximately 0.22% of the sample. Sample: T cells isolated from PBMCs. The receptors shown here come from a human donor in good health.

The rearrangement links TRBV5-1 to TRBJ2-5; TRBD2 agrees at 8 bases. Germline V lookup: CDR1 SGHRS, CDR2 YFSETQ. The CDR3 contains 14 residues. V lost 1 base and J lost 5; bases outside the gene matches: 4. CDR3 nucleotides: TGCGCCAGCAGCTTGTCGGGCGGGAGGGAGACCCAGTACTTC. It is translated as CASSLSGGRETQYF.

The chain carries TRBV7-2 and TRBJ2-5, with 8 positions matching TRBD1. The germline gives CDR1 SGHTA, CDR2 FQGNSA. The CDR3 runs to 14 residues. With 4 bases clipped from V and 3 bases from J, the junction kept 4 bases outside the gene matches. This CDR3 is CASSSNRGKETQYF. The CDR3 DNA reads as TGTGCCAGCAGCTCTAACAGGGGGAAAGAGACCCAGTACTTC.

This chain connects TRBV9 to TRBJ2-2; TRBD1 agrees at 8 bases. The CDR3 consists of 16 residues. CDR1 is SGDLS and CDR2 is YYNGEE in the germline V gene. V was clipped by 3 bases and J by 2 bases; unmatched bases: 6. Here the CDR3 DNA reads TGTGCCAGCAGCGGCAGGGGGACAGGAAACACCGGGGAGCTGTTTTTT. This sequence encodes CASSGRGTGNTGELFF.

The chain couples TRBV5-1 to TRBJ2-3; D gene unclear. The germline gives CDR1 SGHRS, CDR2 YFSETQ. With 0 bases removed from V and 0 bases from J, the gap between germline ends came to 14 bases. The CDR3 sequence is 17 residues long. This CDR3 is CASSLALRAPSTDTQYF. The CDR3 DNA sequence: TGCGCCAGCAGCTTGGCTCTTCGAGCCCCTAGCACAGATACGCAGTATTTT.

This rearrangement joins TRBV6-1 to TRBJ2-7; D gene ambiguous. CDR1 and CDR2 from the germline V gene are MNHNS and SASEGT. This CDR3 region has 15 residues. V was pared by 1 base and J by 4 bases, with 14 bases between. CDR3 sequence reads: CASSEVHGQAYEQYF. The CDR3 DNA reads TGTGCCAGCAGTGAAGTCCATGGGCAGGCTTACGAGCAGTACTTC.

The chain links TRBV7-9 to TRBJ2-5; D is perhaps TRBD1 (5 bases). Germline CDR1 SEHNR, CDR2 FQNEAQ (reference sequence). The CDR3 extends over 16 amino acids. The V gene lost 5 bases and the J gene lost 2 bases, with 18 bases spanning the gap. Here the CDR3 DNA reads TGTGCCAGCAGCGAAGGGGTGTCTGGATTGCAAGAGACCCAGTACTTC. Translation: CASSEGVSGLQETQYF.

The chain employs TRBV5-1 and TRBJ1-4, with 8 bases lining up with TRBD1. This CDR3 has 14 residues. Trimming removed 4 bases from V and 8 bases from J; junction bases left unmatched: 7. Germline V lookup: CDR1 SGHRS, CDR2 YFSETQ. The CDR3 loop is CASSVGQGQEKLFF. The CDR3 region has the DNA TGCGCCAGCAGCGTCGGACAGGGTCAAGAAAAACTGTTTTTT.

The chain combines TRBV28 with TRBJ2-3, with TRBD2 matching 15 bases. CDR3 length: 17 amino acids. Germline CDR1 MDHEN, CDR2 SYDVKM. V lost 3 bases to trimming and J lost 5 bases; unmatched junction nucleotides: 6. DNA of the CDR3: TGTGCCAGCAGTTTCCACGGACTAGCGGGAGGGGGAGATACGCAGTATTTT. Its translation: CASSFHGLAGGGDTQYF.

J is TRBJ2-7 and V is TRBV7-3, with D possibly being TRBD2 (6 bases). Germline-derived CDR1 and CDR2 are SGHTA and FQGTGA. The CDR3 runs to 15 residues. The V end lost 2 bases, the J end lost 4 bases, and 15 bases lay between the germline ends. The chain's CDR3 is CASSLFSGGAYEQYF. CDR3 DNA: TGTGCCAGCAGCTTATTTTCCGGCGGGGCGTACGAGCAGTACTTC.

The J gene is TRBJ2-3, the V gene TRBV5-1; D remains ambiguous. This CDR3 contains 14 residues. The V gene lost 2 bases and the J gene lost 0 bases, with 7 bases spanning the gap. The V gene's germline CDR1 is SGHRS and CDR2 YFSETQ. The CDR3 region has the DNA TGCGCCAGCAGCTTTTCTCAGAGCACAGATACGCAGTATTTT. It specifies CASSFSQSTDTQYF.

The genes are TRBV27 and TRBJ1-4; 9 positions match TRBD1. From germline, CDR1 is MNHEY and CDR2 SMNVEV (reference sequence). The CDR3 is 18 residues long. V trimming: 6 bases; J trimming: 8 bases; junction bases outside the gene matches: 19. The CDR3 DNA reads TGTGCCAGCAGCTTGTTTTCTACGCCGGGACAGGGATGGGAAAAACTGTTTTTT. Amino acids: CASSLFSTPGQGWEKLFF.

The gene calls are TRBV11-3 and TRBJ2-2; TRBD2 aligns across 9 bases. CDR3 length: 17 amino acids. V was clipped by 5 bases and J by 0 bases; unmatched bases: 7. From germline, CDR1 is SGHNT and CDR2 YENEEA. For the CDR3, the DNA is TGTGCCAGCAGCCCAGCGGGGGGAGGGGCGAACACCGGGGAGCTGTTTTTT. As protein: CASSPAGGGANTGELFF.

The chain couples TRBV27 to TRBJ2-7; 8 bases are shared with TRBD1. Germline V lookup: CDR1 MNHEY, CDR2 SMNVEV (reference sequence). CDR3 size: 14 residues. V trimming: 3 bases; J trimming: 2 bases; junction bases outside the gene matches: 3. The CDR3 is CASSLDRATYEQYF. The CDR3 DNA is TGTGCCAGCAGTTTGGACAGGGCTACCTACGAGCAGTACTTC.

V is TRBV7-9 and J is TRBJ2-7, with D possibly being TRBD1 (6 bases). The germline gives CDR1 SEHNR, CDR2 FQNEAQ (reference sequence). The CDR3 extends over 13 amino acids. Trimming left V 5 bases short and J 3 bases short, with 11 bases between. CDR3 coding DNA: TGTGCCAGCAGCCCCCGGACAGACTACGAGCAGTACTTC. Translated: CASSPRTDYEQYF.

The chain joins TRBV6-1 to TRBJ2-1, with unresolved D. The CDR3 length is 12 residues. The V end lost 7 bases, the J end lost 5 bases, and 9 bases lay between the germline ends. Germline CDR1 reads MNHNS; CDR2 reads SASEGT. CDR3 bases: TGTGCCAGCACTCCGCTAAACAATGAGCAGTTCTTC. Protein sequence: CASTPLNNEQFF.

V is TRBV5-1 and J is TRBJ1-1; D call uncertain. CDR1 SGHRS and CDR2 YFSETQ come from the germline V gene. This CDR3 is built from 11 residues. V was pared by 5 bases and J by 2 bases, with 4 bases between. The CDR3 loop reads CASSSNTEAFF. The CDR3 DNA sequence: TGCGCCAGCAGTAGTAACACTGAAGCTTTCTTT.

The chain couples TRBV5-5 to TRBJ1-1, with 8 bases that match TRBD1. The CDR3 extends over 16 amino acids. Trimming removed 0 bases from V and 5 bases from J; junction bases left unmatched: 9. CDR1 is SGHKS, CDR2 YYEKEE, per germline (reference sequence). CDR3 DNA sequence: TGTGCCAGCAGCTTGGTTTTTCAGGGGGCTAAAACTGAAGCTTTCTTT. The encoded protein is CASSLVFQGAKTEAFF.

This clone was counted once. V usage is TRBV25-1 and J usage is TRBJ2-3, with D possibly matching TRBD2 (5 bases). Germline V gives CDR1 MGHDK, CDR2 SYGVNS. The CDR3 extends over 11 amino acids. The V end was cut by 7 bases, the J end by 4 bases, with 6 bases between. The CDR3 DNA reads TGTGCCAGCATCGGGGCAGATACGCAGTATTTT. This codes for CASIGADTQYF. Based on the CDR3 plus reference TRBV25-1 and TRBJ2-3, the full variable domain is EADIYQTPRYLVIGTGKKITLECSQTMGHDKMYWYQQDPGMELHLIHYSYGVNSTEKGDLSSESTVSRIRTEHFPLTLESARPSHTSQYLCASIGADTQYFGPGTRLTVL.

The chain combines TRBV6-5 with TRBJ1-1; weak D call: TRBD1 (5 bases). CDR1 is MNHEY, CDR2 SVGAGI, per germline. The CDR3 extends over 12 amino acids. V was clipped by 0 bases and J by 8 bases, with 7 bases between them. CDR3 sequence: CASSYSPGEAFF. In nucleotides, the CDR3 is TGTGCCAGCAGTTACTCACCAGGGGAAGCTTTCTTT.

The chain uses TRBV5-1 and TRBJ2-2, with TRBD1 matching 7 bases. CDR3 size: 20 residues. Germline CDR1 and CDR2: SGHRS and YFSETQ. The junction had 21 bases not matched to a gene; V was cut back by 2 bases and J by 5 bases. For the CDR3, the DNA is TGCGCCAGCAGCTTTGGTTGGAGCAGTTTGGCAGGGGGTAGGACCGGGGAGCTGTTTTTT. This encodes CASSFGWSSLAGGRTGELFF.

The chain links TRBV19 to TRBJ2-3; 13 bases line up with TRBD2. Germline CDR1 is LNHDA and CDR2 is SQIVND (reference sequence). The CDR3 covers 18 residues. V shed 3 bases and J 4 bases; nucleotides not matched to a gene: 10. Here the CDR3 reads CASSMGLLAGGPSDTQYF. In DNA, the CDR3 is TGTGCCAGTAGTATGGGCTTACTAGCGGGGGGGCCGTCAGATACGCAGTATTTT.

The chain recombines TRBV11-2 with TRBJ2-3, with D possibly matching TRBD1 (5 bases). V lost 3 bases and J 4 bases, leaving 14 bases between the germline ends. The germline CDR1 and CDR2 sequences are SGHAT and FQNNGV. The CDR3 extends over 15 amino acids. The DNA for the CDR3 is TGTGCCAGCAGCTTTCCCCTCAAAGGGGCAGATACGCAGTATTTT. Its protein is CASSFPLKGADTQYF.

The chain carries TRBV27 and TRBJ1-2, with a weak D call TRBD1 (6 bases). The ends were cut back, 6 bases at V and 2 bases at J, with 10 bases in the middle. CDR3 length: 13 amino acids. Germline V CDR1 and CDR2: MNHEY, SMNVEV (reference sequence). CDR3 sequence (DNA): TGTGCCAGCAGAGACACAGGGAACTATGGCTACACCTTC. Its protein product is CASRDTGNYGYTF.

V gene TRBV27 combines with J gene TRBJ1-1; D remains ambiguous. The V and J ends lost 2 bases and 1 base respectively, with 8 bases between them. Looked up from germline, CDR1 is MNHEY and CDR2 is SMNVEV (reference sequence). The CDR3 covers 14 residues. CDR3 region: CASSLGPPNTEAFF. In nucleotides, the CDR3 is TGTGCCAGCAGTTTAGGGCCCCCGAACACTGAAGCTTTCTTT.